This is a list of T cell receptor beta chains from one sample in a study of beta chain features in type 1 diabetes. Some clones are missing from TCRdb's copy, which holds only in-frame ones; the method was immunoSEQ multiplex PCR. Of some 220,000 clones listed, under 13% are singletons. Sequenced input: central memory CD4+ T cells from blood. The source of these receptors is a man aged 18 to 29 in good health. Both conserved end residues are part of each CDR3. A D gene is named only where the DNA matches it firmly. Clone size, where shown, is once, few, many, or a class for clones that have expanded.

TRBV14	TRBJ2-1	TRBD2	few	CASSHWTSSLYNEQFF	TGTGCCAGCAGCCACTGGACTAGCAGTCTCTACAATGAGCAGTTCTTC
TRBV20-1	TRBJ2-7	-	many	CSVQLVDEQYF	TGCAGTGTACAACTTGTAGACGAGCAGTACTTC
TRBV15	TRBJ2-1	TRBD2	few	CATSRDLAEYNEQFF	TGTGCCACCAGCAGAGACCTAGCGGAGTACAATGAGCAGTTCTTC
TRBV2	TRBJ2-3	-	-	CASSEDRGGFTDTQYF	TGTGCCAGCAGTGAAGATCGTGGGGGCTTCACAGATACGCAGTATTTT
TRBV9	TRBJ2-3	-	few	CASSVLSPSDTQYF	TGTGCCAGCAGCGTACTTAGCCCTTCAGATACGCAGTATTTT
TRBV7-6	TRBJ2-2	-	-	CASSSNPGTGGELFF	TGTGCCAGCAGCTCCAACCCCGGGACGGGCGGGGAGCTGTTTTTT
TRBV4-2	TRBJ2-3	-	few	CASRVRLTGWADTQYF	TGTGCCAGCAGAGTCCGCCTGACGGGGTGGGCAGATACGCAGTATTTT
TRBV18	TRBJ2-3	-	-	CASSALVGLTDTQYF	TGTGCCAGCTCCGCCTTGGTCGGCCTTACAGATACGCAGTATTTT
TRBV29-1	TRBJ1-1	TRBD1	-	CSGTGMVNTEAFF	TGCAGCGGGACAGGGATGGTTAACACTGAAGCTTTCTTT
TRBV6-5	TRBJ2-3	-	few	CASIGTGPSEWYF	TGTGCCAGCATCGGCACCGGGCCCTCAGAGTGGTATTTT
TRBV18	TRBJ2-5	-	-	CASSPLRSAQETQYF	TGTGCCAGCTCACCATTGCGGAGCGCACAAGAGACCCAGTACTTC
TRBV30	TRBJ2-2	TRBD1	many	CACTGQGALDGELFF	TGTGCCTGCACAGGACAGGGGGCCTTGGACGGGGAGCTGTTTTTT
TRBV19	TRBJ2-2	-	few	CASIPGQTNTGELFF	TGTGCCTCCATACCGGGACAAACGAACACCGGGGAGCTGTTTTTT
TRBV10-3	TRBJ1-4	TRBD1	-	CAISGQGAEEKLFF	TGTGCCATCAGTGGACAGGGTGCGGAAGAAAAACTGTTTTTT
TRBV6-6	TRBJ2-7	-	few	CASSERAHEQYF	TGTGCCAGCAGTGAGAGGGCCCACGAGCAGTACTTC
TRBV9	TRBJ2-3	TRBD2	-	CASSLAGPTDTQYF	TGTGCCAGCAGTCTAGCGGGACCCACAGATACGCAGTATTTT
TRBV29-1	TRBJ2-7	TRBD2	few	CSVGGLASYEQYF	TGCAGCGTGGGTGGACTAGCGAGCTACGAGCAGTACTTC
TRBV28	TRBJ2-1	TRBD2	many	CASMGGSPRNEQFF	TGTGCCAGCATGGGCGGGAGCCCTAGGAATGAGCAGTTCTTC
TRBV19	TRBJ2-7	TRBD2	few	CASSPLPSGRAEGSYEQYF	TGTGCCAGTAGTCCCCTCCCTAGCGGGAGGGCCGAAGGATCCTACGAGCAGTACTTC
TRBV10-2	TRBJ1-1	-	-	CASSVRGDTEAFF	TGCGCCAGCAGTGTGAGGGGGGACACTGAAGCTTTCTTT
TRBV7-2	TRBJ2-1	-	few	CASSPDWGYNEQFF	TGTGCCAGCAGCCCCGACTGGGGGTACAATGAGCAGTTCTTC
TRBV6-5	TRBJ2-1	TRBD1	many	CASSPQQGAFEQFF	TGTGCCAGCAGCCCACAACAGGGGGCCTTTGAGCAGTTCTTC
TRBV28	TRBJ2-7	-	few	CASRLATYEQYF	TGTGCCAGCAGACTGGCGACCTACGAGCAGTACTTC